A single sample gave rise to the 32 T cell receptor beta chains below, sequenced in a study of early T cells in non-severe SARS-CoV-2 infection. TCRdb analysed the 5' RACE reads with MiXCR anew, one entry per CDR3 protein. This repertoire shows over 100,000 distinct CDR3 sequences, around 14% found once; its top ten account for approximately 6%. Material for sequencing was whole blood. These receptors were obtained from an adult who was a healthcare worker with PCR-confirmed SARS-CoV-2 infection or an uninfected control (not recorded which).

This clonotype was counted ten times or more. The chain combines TRBV27 with TRBJ2-5; no firm D call. In germline, CDR1 is MNHEY, CDR2 SMNVEV (reference sequence). The CDR3 has 13 residues. Trimming removed 6 bases from V and 5 bases from J, with 13 bases in between. The DNA of the CDR3 is TGTGCCAGCAGCCGCCTGGTAGGGGAGACCCAGTACTTC. Translated, it gives CASSRLVGETQYF.

The chain has TRBV7-9 and TRBJ2-1, with D possibly called TRBD1 or TRBD2 (5 bases each). CDR1 and CDR2 from the germline V gene are SEHNR and FQNEAQ (reference sequence). V was clipped by 5 bases and J by 8 bases, with 25 bases between them. This CDR3 has 17 amino acids. In DNA, the CDR3 is TGTGCCAGCAGCCCATGGGCCGGGGCGCAGTCGGGCGATGAGCAGTTCTTC. Protein sequence: CASSPWAGAQSGDEQFF.

The chain couples TRBV9 to TRBJ2-1; D tentatively reads TRBD1 or TRBD2 (5 bases each). CDR1 and CDR2 (germline): SGDLS, YYNGEE. This CDR3 has 14 residues. V was cut by 4 bases and J by 2 bases, with 10 bases left in between. The CDR3 nucleotides are TGTGCCAGCAGCATCGGGACCACCTACAATGAGCAGTTCTTC. Translated, it gives CASSIGTTYNEQFF. Full variable domain (missing parts from reference TRBV9 and TRBJ2-1): DSGVTQTPKHLITATGQRVTLRCSPRSGDLSVYWYQQSLDQGLQFLIQYYNGEERAKGNILERFSAQQFPDLHSELNLSSLELGDSALYFCASSIGTTYNEQFFGPGTRLTVL.

This clonotype was seen a handful of times. The chain joins TRBV20-1 to TRBJ2-7; 8 nucleotides align to TRBD1. V lost 1 base, J lost 4 bases, and 6 bases stayed unmatched. The CDR3 is 14 amino acids. Germline values: CDR1 DFQATT, CDR2 SNEGSKA (reference sequence). The CDR3 region has the DNA TGCAGTGCTAGAGCCGACAGGGGTGTTTACGAGCAGTACTTC. This codes for CSARADRGVYEQYF.

This clonotype came up a few times. V gene TRBV12-3 or TRBV12-4 combines with J gene TRBJ2-7; tentatively, D is TRBD2 (5 bases). CDR3 length: 15 amino acids. Trimming left V 2 bases short and J 5 bases short, with 16 bases between. Here the CDR3 reads CASSLRRTFNNEQYF. DNA for the CDR3: TGTGCCAGCAGTTTACGGAGGACCTTTAATAACGAGCAGTACTTC.

The table lists this clonotype with a few counts. The chain carries TRBV5-6 and TRBJ2-1; no definite D call. In germline, CDR1 is SGHDT, CDR2 YYEEEE. Trimming stripped 2 bases from V and 7 bases from J, with 7 bases between. The CDR3 spans 12 residues. CDR3 coding DNA: TGTGCCAGCAGCTTTGAGTGGAATGAGCAGTTCTTC. Its translation is CASSFEWNEQFF. The complete variable domain, with remaining parts taken from reference TRBV5-6 and TRBJ2-1, reads DAGVTQSPTHLIKTRGQQVTLRCSPKSGHDTVSWYQQALGQGPQFIFQYYEEEERQRGNFPDRFSGHQFPNYSSELNVNALLLGDSALYLCASSFEWNEQFFGPGTRLTVL.

There are a few counts of this clonotype. The gene calls are TRBV3-1 and TRBJ2-5, with D uncertain. CDR3 size: 16 residues. The V end lost 0 bases, the J end lost 3 bases, and 14 bases lay between the germline ends. The germline V gene has CDR1 LGHDT and CDR2 YNNKEL (reference sequence). In DNA form, the CDR3 reads TGTGCCAGCAGCCAAGAAGGAGTACTTGGAAAAGAGACCCAGTACTTC. Its translation: CASSQEGVLGKETQYF.

The CDR3 loop is CASSPTDGSTDTQYF. CDR3 coding DNA: TGTGCCAGCAGCCCGACGGACGGAAGCACAGATACGCAGTATTTT. J is TRBJ2-3 and V is TRBV5-6; D gene ambiguous. From germline, CDR1 is SGHDT and CDR2 YYEEEE. V lost 4 bases and J lost 0, with 12 bases in between. CDR3 length: 15 residues.

This clonotype was observed at least ten times. The CDR3 DNA reads as TGTGCCAGCAGCACCGCCCGCGACAACACTGAAGCTTTCTTT. Translating it yields CASSTARDNTEAFF. This chain joins TRBV7-9 and TRBJ1-1; D unresolved. This CDR3 contains 14 residues. CDR1 and CDR2 from the germline V gene are SEHNR and FQNEAQ (reference sequence). V was trimmed by 5 bases and J by 2 bases, leaving 12 bases between them.

The CDR3 nucleotides read TGCAGCGTTCGCGGAAATGAGCAGTTCTTC. This translates into CSVRGNEQFF. The chain carries TRBV29-1 and TRBJ2-1; D is unclear. The CDR3 has 10 amino acids. Between the trimmed V and J ends, which lost 5 bases and 7 bases, there was a span of 6 bases. Looked up from germline, CDR1 is SQVTM and CDR2 is ANQGSEA.

The sample holds many counts of this clonotype. The rearrangement uses TRBV29-1 and TRBJ2-5; either TRBD1 or TRBD2 may supply D (5 bases each). Trimming cost V 6 bases and J 1 base, with 6 bases left between them. The CDR3 length is 11 residues. The germline gives CDR1 SQVTM, CDR2 ANQGSEA. The CDR3 spells CSVGTQETQYF. The CDR3, as DNA: TGCAGCGTGGGGACCCAAGAGACCCAGTACTTC.

This CDR3 is CASRIRVGDTQYF. The CDR3 DNA reads as TGTGCCAGCAGAATAAGGGTGGGAGATACGCAGTATTTT. The V call is TRBV28, the J call TRBJ2-3, with D hard to call. Germline lookup yields CDR1 MDHEN and CDR2 SYDVKM. V lost 6 bases to trimming and J lost 5 bases, with 12 bases between them. The CDR3 is made up of 13 amino acids.

The CDR3 nucleotides read TGCGCCAGCAGCTTGGGAGAAGGACTAGCGAGCCACAATGAGCAGTTCTTC. Its translation: CASSLGEGLASHNEQFF. The chain couples TRBV5-1 to TRBJ2-1, with TRBD2 matching over 9 bases. V trimming: 0 bases; J trimming: 5 bases; junction bases outside the gene matches: 9. The CDR3 is 17 residues long. Germline values: CDR1 SGHRS, CDR2 YFSETQ.

Only a few counts were recorded for this clonotype. The DNA of the CDR3 is TGCAGCGTTGTAGAGGGGACTGAAGCTTTCTTT. Protein: CSVVEGTEAFF. V gene TRBV29-1 combines with J gene TRBJ1-1; tentative D call: TRBD1 (5 bases). V was clipped by 4 bases and J by 5 bases, with 8 bases between them. This CDR3 comprises 11 residues. The germline gives CDR1 SQVTM, CDR2 ANQGSEA. The complete variable domain, with remaining parts taken from reference TRBV29-1 and TRBJ1-1, reads SAVISQKPSRDICQRGTSLTIQCQVDSQVTMMFWYRQQPGQSLTLIATANQGSEATYESGFVIDKFPISRPNLTFSTLTVSNMSPEDSSIYLCSVVEGTEAFFGQGTRLTVV.

In this sample, this clonotype turned up a few times. The J gene is TRBJ1-6, the V gene TRBV7-2; 9 bases are shared with TRBD1. Germline V CDR1 and CDR2: SGHTA, FQGNSA. V was clipped by 5 bases and J by 8 bases; unmatched bases: 4. This CDR3 has 14 amino acids. CDR3 in DNA: TGTGCCAGCAGCCTGGACAGGGGAGATTCACCCCTCCACTTT. Amino acid sequence: CASSLDRGDSPLHF.

The V call is TRBV18, the J call TRBJ2-3; D uncertain. With 3 bases removed from V and 0 bases from J, the gap between germline ends came to 10 bases. CDR1 and CDR2 from the germline V gene are KGHSH and LQKENI. This CDR3 comprises 15 residues. CDR3 sequence: CASSPWISSTDTQYF. The CDR3 coding sequence is TGTGCCAGCTCACCGTGGATATCTAGCACAGATACGCAGTATTTT.

The chain couples TRBV30 to TRBJ2-5; D not certain. The germline V gene encodes CDR1 GTSNPN and CDR2 SVGIG (reference sequence). The V end lost 0 bases, the J end lost 0 bases, and 8 bases lay between the germline ends. CDR3 length equals 14 residues. The CDR3 DNA follows: TGTGCCTGGAGTGTACACAGCAACCAAGAGACCCAGTACTTC. Residues: CAWSVHSNQETQYF.

This clonotype was recorded many times. The CDR3 spells CASSPMGAGVGGEQFF. The CDR3, as DNA: TGTGCCAGCAGCCCCATGGGAGCGGGAGTTGGAGGTGAGCAGTTCTTC. V and J are TRBV3-1 and TRBJ2-1; TRBD2 matches 8 bases. This CDR3 is 16 amino acids long. The trim removed 4 bases at V and 9 bases at J, leaving 14 bases unmatched. Per the germline V gene, CDR1 is LGHDT and CDR2 is YNNKEL (reference sequence).

The J gene is TRBJ2-1, the V gene TRBV19, with TRBD1 matching over 9 bases. The J segment lost 4 bases and the V segment lost 3 bases, leaving 4 bases of the junction unmatched. Germline CDR1 reads LNHDA; CDR2 reads SQIVND (reference sequence). The CDR3 extends over 15 amino acids. The CDR3 here is CASSIGTGRYNEQFF. CDR3 nucleotides: TGTGCCAGTAGTATTGGGACAGGGCGGTACAATGAGCAGTTCTTC.

This clonotype was detected only a few times. The chain recombines TRBV6-1 with TRBJ1-1; 7 bases fit TRBD1. Germline V gene data show CDR1 as MNHNS and CDR2 as SASEGT. CDR3 length: 14 amino acids. With 5 bases clipped from V and 1 base from J, the junction kept 4 bases outside the gene matches. CDR3 loop: CASSPPGGNTEAFF. CDR3 bases: TGTGCCAGCAGTCCCCCAGGGGGGAACACTGAAGCTTTCTTT.

The chain employs TRBV9 and TRBJ1-1, with TRBD1 matching 7 bases. The germline gives CDR1 SGDLS, CDR2 YYNGEE. The V gene end was trimmed by 2 bases and the J gene end by 2 bases; junction bases not matched to a gene: 6. The CDR3 contains 15 residues. The CDR3 sequence is CASSVRDSFNTEAFF. The DNA of the CDR3 is TGTGCCAGCAGCGTCCGGGACAGCTTCAACACTGAAGCTTTCTTT.

This clonotype was picked up many times. V is TRBV19 and J is TRBJ1-5; tentative D call: TRBD1 (5 bases). The CDR3 contains 15 residues. CDR1 is LNHDA, CDR2 SQIVND, per germline (reference sequence). V was pared by 6 bases and J by 2 bases, with 14 bases between. The CDR3 protein is CASRRQSGGNQPQHF. The CDR3, as DNA: TGTGCCAGTAGAAGACAGTCAGGAGGCAATCAGCCCCAGCATTTT.

Only a few counts were recorded for this clonotype. The V call is TRBV20-1, the J call TRBJ1-2; D possibly corresponds to TRBD1 (6 bases). The CDR3 is made up of 12 amino acids. V lost 5 bases to trimming and J lost 6 bases, with 13 bases between them. The germline V gene encodes CDR1 DFQATT and CDR2 SNEGSKA (reference sequence). The CDR3 protein is CSALRGGDGYTF. CDR3 nucleotides: TGCAGTGCTCTGCGGGGGGGCGATGGCTACACCTTC.

The CDR3 is CASSLLSGAHYNEQFF. CDR3 in DNA: TGTGCCAGCAGTTTATTATCGGGGGCTCACTACAATGAGCAGTTCTTC. V is TRBV28 and J is TRBJ2-1; D tentatively fits TRBD1 or TRBD2 (6 bases each). Germline assignment: CDR1 MDHEN and CDR2 SYDVKM. Trimming left V 1 base short and J 3 bases short, with 13 bases between. The CDR3 is made up of 16 amino acids.

The gene calls are TRBV6-1 and TRBJ2-5; the match to TRBD1 covers 11 bases. With V trimmed by 6 bases and J by 5 bases, 2 bases remained unmatched. The CDR3 runs 13 residues. Germline CDR1 is MNHNS and CDR2 is SASEGT. This CDR3 reads CASRDRGPETQYF. CDR3 bases: TGTGCCAGCAGGGACAGGGGGCCGGAGACCCAGTACTTC.

This clonotype turned up a few times. The V call is TRBV15, the J call TRBJ2-1; TRBD2 matches at 7 bases. Germline V gene lookup returns CDR1 LNHNV and CDR2 YYDKDF (reference sequence). The length of the CDR3 is 16 residues. The V and J ends lost 6 bases and 4 bases, in that order; junction bases with no gene match: 12. The CDR3 DNA sequence: TGTGCCACCAGGGAAGGTACTAGCGTCCTGTACAATGAGCAGTTCTTC. This translates into CATREGTSVLYNEQFF.

This clonotype was observed a handful of times. The chain has TRBV6-5 and TRBJ1-6; TRBD1 aligns across 10 bases. With 6 bases clipped from V and 7 bases from J, the junction kept 6 bases outside the gene matches. Germline V CDR1 and CDR2: MNHEY, SVGAGI. The CDR3 is 15 amino acids. The CDR3 nucleotides read TGTGCCAGCAGGCGCCCGGGACAGGGGAATTCACCCCTCCACTTT. Translation: CASRRPGQGNSPLHF.

This clonotype was recorded at least ten times. V is TRBV27 and J is TRBJ1-2; the D is unclear. Germline V CDR1 and CDR2: MNHEY, SMNVEV (reference sequence). Between the trimmed V and J ends, which lost 6 bases and 6 bases, there was a span of 14 bases. This CDR3 has 13 residues. The CDR3 coding sequence is TGTGCCAGCAGGCCAAGGACGGCCAATGGCTACACCTTC. Translation gives CASRPRTANGYTF.

The genes are TRBV7-2 and TRBJ2-1, with 13 bases aligning to TRBD2. V shed 3 bases and J 9 bases; nucleotides not matched to a gene: 2. Germline loops: CDR1 SGHTA, CDR2 FQGNSA. The CDR3 sequence is 14 residues long. CDR3 nucleotide sequence: TGTGCCAGCAGCTTCACTAGCGGGAGGGGTGAGCAGTTCTTC. This translates into CASSFTSGRGEQFF.

This clonotype was recorded many times. The J gene is TRBJ2-7, the V gene TRBV7-9; D is unclear. From germline, CDR1 is SEHNR and CDR2 FQNEAQ (reference sequence). The CDR3 has 12 residues. The V and J ends lost 5 bases and 13 bases respectively, with 18 bases between them. In DNA, the CDR3 is TGTGCCAGCAGCAAAGAGCTCGGCTTTGTATACTTC. This sequence encodes CASSKELGFVYF.

This clonotype was found many times. This chain joins TRBV12-3 or TRBV12-4 and TRBJ1-2; D not certain. The V end was cut by 2 bases, the J end by 8 bases, with 12 bases between. CDR3 length: 13 amino acids. Written as DNA, the CDR3 is TGTGCCAGCAGTTTAAGGTCGTCCACGGGCTACACCTTC. Residues: CASSLRSSTGYTF.

This chain connects TRBV7-2 to TRBJ2-5; no firm D call. V shed 5 bases and J shed 4 bases, with 11 bases lying between them. CDR1 is SGHTA, CDR2 FQGNSA, per germline. CDR3 length: 13 residues. The DNA for the CDR3 is TGTGCCAGCAGCGCATCTTTGGTAGAGACCCAGTACTTC. Amino acid sequence: CASSASLVETQYF.